Included here is one TCR beta chain sequence, with context. Its cognate antigen is unknown. RNA amounts of roughly 0.45 to 1 ug underwent reverse transcription with random hexamers. Multiplex immunoSEQ PCR targeted 54 Vbeta and 13 Jbeta TCR beta segments. One entry per CDR3 protein, called by TCRdb with MiXCR from the immunoSEQ multiplex PCR reads. The table shows about 140,000 distinct CDR3 sequences, with approximately 94% occurring only once. The data derive from a study of CD8 T cells in Susac syndrome. Findings of the study overall: The study recognized that its TCR sequencing and HLA analysis covered a relatively small number of individuals.

CDR1 and CDR2 from the germline V gene are MNHNY and SVGAGI (reference sequence). J was trimmed by 9 bases and V by 2 bases; bases with no gene match: 9. The CDR3 is made up of 15 amino acids. The T cells that were sequenced for TCR beta were CD8+ and CD4+ cells from blood. In contrast to the negatively isolated CD8+ and CD4+ T cells, TEMRA cells were FACS-enriched. The specimen sequenced was CD4+ T cells from PBMCs. The sequence derives from a human donor in good health. The rearrangement joins TRBV6-6 to TRBJ2-7, with 11 nucleotides matching TRBD2. The CDR3 coding sequence is TGTGCCAGCAGTTACGTTAGCGGGAGGGCCGGTGTGCAGTACTTC. As protein: CASSYVSGRAGVQYF.